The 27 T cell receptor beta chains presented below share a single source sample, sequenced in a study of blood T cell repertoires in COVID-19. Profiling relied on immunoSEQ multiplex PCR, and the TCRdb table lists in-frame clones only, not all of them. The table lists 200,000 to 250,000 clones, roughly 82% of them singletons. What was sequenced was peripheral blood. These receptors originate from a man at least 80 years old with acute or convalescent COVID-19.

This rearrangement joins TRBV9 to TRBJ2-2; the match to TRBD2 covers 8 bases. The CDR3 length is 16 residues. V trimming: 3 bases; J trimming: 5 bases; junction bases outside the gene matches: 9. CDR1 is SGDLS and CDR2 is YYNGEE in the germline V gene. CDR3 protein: CASSGVGGARTGELFF. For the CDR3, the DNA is TGTGCCAGCAGCGGAGTCGGGGGGGCACGGACCGGGGAGCTGTTTTTT.

The DNA of the CDR3 is TGTGCCAGCAGTTACGCGCCCGAGGCCACTGAAGCTTTCTTT. This gives the protein CASSYAPEATEAFF. This sequence joins TRBV6-6 and TRBJ1-1; no clear D gene. The ends were cut back, 2 bases at V and 4 bases at J, with 11 bases in the middle. The CDR3 length is 14 residues. Germline V gene data show CDR1 as MNHNY and CDR2 as SVGAGI (reference sequence).

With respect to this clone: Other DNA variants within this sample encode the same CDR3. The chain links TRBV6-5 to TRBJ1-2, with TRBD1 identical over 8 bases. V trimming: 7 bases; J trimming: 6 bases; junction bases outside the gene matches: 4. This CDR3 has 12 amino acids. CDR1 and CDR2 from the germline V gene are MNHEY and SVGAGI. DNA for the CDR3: TGTGCCAGCACCATACAGGGGGATGGCTACACCTTC. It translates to CASTIQGDGYTF.

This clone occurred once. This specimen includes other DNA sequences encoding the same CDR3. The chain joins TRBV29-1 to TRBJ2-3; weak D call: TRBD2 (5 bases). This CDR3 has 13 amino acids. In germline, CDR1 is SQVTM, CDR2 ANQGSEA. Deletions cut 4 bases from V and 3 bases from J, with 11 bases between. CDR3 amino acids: CSVGPSGTDTQYF. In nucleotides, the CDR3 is TGCAGCGTTGGCCCAAGCGGAACAGATACGCAGTATTTT.

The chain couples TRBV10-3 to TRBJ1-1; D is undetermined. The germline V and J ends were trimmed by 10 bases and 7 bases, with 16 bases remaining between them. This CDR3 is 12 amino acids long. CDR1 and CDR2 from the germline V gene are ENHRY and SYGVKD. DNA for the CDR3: TGTGCCACCGGACTCCCGCGGGGTGAAGCTTTCTTT. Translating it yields CATGLPRGEAFF.

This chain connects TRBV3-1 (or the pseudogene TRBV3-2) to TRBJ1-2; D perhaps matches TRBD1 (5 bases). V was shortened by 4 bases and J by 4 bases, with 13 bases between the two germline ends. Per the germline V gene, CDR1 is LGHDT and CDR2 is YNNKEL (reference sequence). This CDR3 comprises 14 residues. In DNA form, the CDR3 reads TGTGCCAGCAGCCCAAGGCTAGGGGCCTATGGCTACACCTTC. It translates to CASSPRLGAYGYTF.

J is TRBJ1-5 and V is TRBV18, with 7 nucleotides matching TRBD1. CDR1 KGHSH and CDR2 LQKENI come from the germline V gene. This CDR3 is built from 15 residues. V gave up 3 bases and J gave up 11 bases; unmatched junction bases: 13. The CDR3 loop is CASSPLQGLSKAQHF. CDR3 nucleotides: TGTGCCAGCTCACCGCTACAGGGGCTCTCCAAGGCCCAGCATTTT.

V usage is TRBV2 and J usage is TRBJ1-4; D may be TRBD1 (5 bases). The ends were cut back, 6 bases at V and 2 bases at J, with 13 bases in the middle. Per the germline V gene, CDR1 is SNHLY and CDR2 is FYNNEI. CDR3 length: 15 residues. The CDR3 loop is CASRRGLVTNEKLFF. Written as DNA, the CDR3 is TGTGCCAGCAGAAGGGGTCTGGTGACTAATGAAAAACTGTTTTTT.

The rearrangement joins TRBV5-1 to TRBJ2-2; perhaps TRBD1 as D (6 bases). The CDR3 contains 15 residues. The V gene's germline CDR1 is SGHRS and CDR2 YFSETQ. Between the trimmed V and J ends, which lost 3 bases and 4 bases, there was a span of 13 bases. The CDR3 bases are TGCGCCAGCAGCTGGGACACGACCGCCACCGGGGAGCTGTTTTTT. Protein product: CASSWDTTATGELFF.

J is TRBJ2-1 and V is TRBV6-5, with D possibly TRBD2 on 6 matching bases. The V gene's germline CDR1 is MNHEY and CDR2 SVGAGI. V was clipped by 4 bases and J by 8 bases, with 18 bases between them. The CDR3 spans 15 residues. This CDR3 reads CASSSSRAGSDEQFF. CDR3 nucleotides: TGTGCCAGCAGTTCCAGCCGGGCGGGGTCGGATGAGCAGTTCTTC.

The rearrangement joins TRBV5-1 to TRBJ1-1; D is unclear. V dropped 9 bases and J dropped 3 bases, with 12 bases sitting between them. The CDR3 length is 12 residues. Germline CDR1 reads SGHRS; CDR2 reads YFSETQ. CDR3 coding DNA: TGCGCCACCGGGTCGCGGGACACTGAAGCTTTCTTT. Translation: CATGSRDTEAFF.

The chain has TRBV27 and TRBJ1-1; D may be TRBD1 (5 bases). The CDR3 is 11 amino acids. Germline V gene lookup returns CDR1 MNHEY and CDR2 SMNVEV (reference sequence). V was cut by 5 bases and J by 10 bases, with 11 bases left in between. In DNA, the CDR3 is TGTGCCAGCAGTCCAGGGTCCGGAGCTTTCTTT. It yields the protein CASSPGSGAFF.

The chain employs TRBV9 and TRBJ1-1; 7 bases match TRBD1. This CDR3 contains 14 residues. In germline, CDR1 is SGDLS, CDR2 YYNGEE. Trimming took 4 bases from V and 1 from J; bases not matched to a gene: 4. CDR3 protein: CASSSQGSNTEAFF. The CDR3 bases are TGTGCCAGCAGCTCACAGGGGTCGAACACTGAAGCTTTCTTT.

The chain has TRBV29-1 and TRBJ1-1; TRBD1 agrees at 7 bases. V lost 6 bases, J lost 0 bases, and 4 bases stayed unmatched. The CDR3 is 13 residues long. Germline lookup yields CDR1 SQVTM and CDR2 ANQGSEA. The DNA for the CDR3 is TGCAGCGTGGACGGGACAGTGAACACTGAAGCTTTCTTT. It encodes CSVDGTVNTEAFF.

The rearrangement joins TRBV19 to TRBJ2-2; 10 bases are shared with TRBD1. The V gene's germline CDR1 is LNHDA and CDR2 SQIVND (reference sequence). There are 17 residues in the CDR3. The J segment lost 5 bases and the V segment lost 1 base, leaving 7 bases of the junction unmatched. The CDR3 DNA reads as TGTGCCAGTAGTATAGGGGGGACAGGGGCCTCTACCGGGGAGCTGTTTTTT. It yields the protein CASSIGGTGASTGELFF.

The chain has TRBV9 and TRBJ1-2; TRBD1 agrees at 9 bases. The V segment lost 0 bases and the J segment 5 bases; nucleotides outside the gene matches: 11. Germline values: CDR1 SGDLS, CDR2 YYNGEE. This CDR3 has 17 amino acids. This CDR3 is CASSVDVAGQGRYGYTF. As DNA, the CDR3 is TGTGCCAGCAGCGTAGATGTAGCGGGACAGGGACGGTATGGCTACACCTTC.

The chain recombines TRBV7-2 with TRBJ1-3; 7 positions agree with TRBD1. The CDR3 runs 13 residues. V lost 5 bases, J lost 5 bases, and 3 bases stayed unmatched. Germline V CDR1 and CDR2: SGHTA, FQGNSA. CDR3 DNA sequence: TGTGCCAGCAGCATGACAGGGAGAAACACCATATATTTT. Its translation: CASSMTGRNTIYF.

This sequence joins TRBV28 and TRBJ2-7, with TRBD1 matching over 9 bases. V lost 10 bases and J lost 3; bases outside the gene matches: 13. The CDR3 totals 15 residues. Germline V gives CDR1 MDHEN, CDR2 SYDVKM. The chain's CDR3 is CATVGPLGQGYEQYF. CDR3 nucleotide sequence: TGTGCCACCGTGGGTCCGTTGGGACAGGGCTACGAGCAGTACTTC. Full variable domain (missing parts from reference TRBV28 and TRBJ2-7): DVKVTQSSRYLVKRTGEKVFLECVQDMDHENMFWYRQDPGLGLRLIYFSYDVKMKEKGDIPEGYSVSREKKERFSLILESASTNQTSMYLCATVGPLGQGYEQYFGPGTRLTVT.

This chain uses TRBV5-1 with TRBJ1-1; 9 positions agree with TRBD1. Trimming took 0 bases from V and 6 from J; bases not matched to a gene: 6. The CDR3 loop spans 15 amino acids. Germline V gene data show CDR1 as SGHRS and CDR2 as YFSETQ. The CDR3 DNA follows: TGCGCCAGCAGCTTGGGAGGGGGACAGGGCGCTGAAGCTTTCTTT. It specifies CASSLGGGQGAEAFF.

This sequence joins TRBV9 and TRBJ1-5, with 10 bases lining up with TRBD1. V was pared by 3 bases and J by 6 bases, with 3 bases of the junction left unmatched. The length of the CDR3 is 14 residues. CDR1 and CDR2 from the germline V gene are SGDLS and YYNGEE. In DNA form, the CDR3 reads TGTGCCAGCAGCGGGACAGGGGGGAGTCAGCCCCAGCATTTT. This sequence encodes CASSGTGGSQPQHF.

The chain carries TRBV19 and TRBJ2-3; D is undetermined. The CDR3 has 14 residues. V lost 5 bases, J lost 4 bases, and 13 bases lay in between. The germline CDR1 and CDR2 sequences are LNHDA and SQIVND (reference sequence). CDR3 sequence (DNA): TGTGCCAGTAGTTGGGCAGCATCCGCAGATACGCAGTATTTT. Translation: CASSWAASADTQYF.

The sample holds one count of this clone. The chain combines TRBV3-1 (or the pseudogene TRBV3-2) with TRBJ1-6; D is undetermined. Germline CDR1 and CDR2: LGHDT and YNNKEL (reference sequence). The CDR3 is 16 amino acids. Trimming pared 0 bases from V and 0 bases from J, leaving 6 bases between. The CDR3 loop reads CASSQDRFSYNSPLHF. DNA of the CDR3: TGTGCCAGCAGCCAAGACAGGTTCTCCTATAATTCACCCCTCCACTTT.

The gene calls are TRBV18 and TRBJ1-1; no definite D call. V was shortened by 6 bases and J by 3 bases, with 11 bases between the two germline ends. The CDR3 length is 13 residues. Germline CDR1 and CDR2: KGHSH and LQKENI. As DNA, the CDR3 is TGTGCCAGCTCCGTTAACACAGACACTGAAGCTTTCTTT. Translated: CASSVNTDTEAFF.

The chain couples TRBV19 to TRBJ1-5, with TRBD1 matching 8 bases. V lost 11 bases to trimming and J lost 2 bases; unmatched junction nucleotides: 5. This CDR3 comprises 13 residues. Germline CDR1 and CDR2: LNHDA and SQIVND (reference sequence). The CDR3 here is CAGGQGGNQPQHF. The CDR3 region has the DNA TGTGCCGGCGGACAGGGAGGCAATCAGCCCCAGCATTTT.

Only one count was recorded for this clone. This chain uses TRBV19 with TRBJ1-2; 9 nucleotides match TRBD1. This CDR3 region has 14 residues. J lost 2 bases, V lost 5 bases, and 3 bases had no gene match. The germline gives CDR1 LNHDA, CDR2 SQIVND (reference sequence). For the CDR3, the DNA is TGTGCCAGTAGTTCCGGGACAGGGAACTATGGCTACACCTTC. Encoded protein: CASSSGTGNYGYTF.

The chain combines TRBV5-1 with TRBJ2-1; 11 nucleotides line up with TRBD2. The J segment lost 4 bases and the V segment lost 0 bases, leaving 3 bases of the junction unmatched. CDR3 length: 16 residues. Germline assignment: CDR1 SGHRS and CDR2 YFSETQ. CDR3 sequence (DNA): TGCGCCAGCAGCTTGGCCCGACTAGCGGGGTACAATGAGCAGTTCTTC. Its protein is CASSLARLAGYNEQFF. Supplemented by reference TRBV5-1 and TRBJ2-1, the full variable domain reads KAGVTQTPRYLIKTRGQQVTLSCSPISGHRSVSWYQQTPGQGLQFLFEYFSETQRNKGNFPGRFSGRQFSNSRSEMNVSTLELGDSALYLCASSLARLAGYNEQFFGPGTRLTVL.

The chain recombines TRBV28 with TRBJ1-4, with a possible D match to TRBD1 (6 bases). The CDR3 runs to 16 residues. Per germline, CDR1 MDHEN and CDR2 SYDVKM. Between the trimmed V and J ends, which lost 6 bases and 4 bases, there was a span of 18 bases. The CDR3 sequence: CASSWGGRGYNEKLFF. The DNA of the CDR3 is TGTGCCAGCAGCTGGGGGGGGCGAGGGTATAATGAAAAACTGTTTTTT.